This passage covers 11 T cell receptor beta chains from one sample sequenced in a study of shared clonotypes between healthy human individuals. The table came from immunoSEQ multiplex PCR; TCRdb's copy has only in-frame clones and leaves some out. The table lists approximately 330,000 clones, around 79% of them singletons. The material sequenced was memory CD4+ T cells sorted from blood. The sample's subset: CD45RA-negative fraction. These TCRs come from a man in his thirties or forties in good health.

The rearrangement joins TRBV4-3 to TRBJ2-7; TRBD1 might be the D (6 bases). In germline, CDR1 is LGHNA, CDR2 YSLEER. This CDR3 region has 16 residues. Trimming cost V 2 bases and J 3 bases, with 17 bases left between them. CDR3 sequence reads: CASSQLAGTSIYEQYF. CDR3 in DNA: TGCGCCAGCAGCCAACTCGCCGGGACAAGTATCTACGAGCAGTACTTC.

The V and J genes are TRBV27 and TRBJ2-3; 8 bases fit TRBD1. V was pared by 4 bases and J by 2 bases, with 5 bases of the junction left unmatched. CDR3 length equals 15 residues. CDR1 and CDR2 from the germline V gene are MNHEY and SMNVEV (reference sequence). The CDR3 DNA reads TGTGCCAGCAGTTCGAGGACAGGGTTCACAGATACGCAGTATTTT. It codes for CASSSRTGFTDTQYF.

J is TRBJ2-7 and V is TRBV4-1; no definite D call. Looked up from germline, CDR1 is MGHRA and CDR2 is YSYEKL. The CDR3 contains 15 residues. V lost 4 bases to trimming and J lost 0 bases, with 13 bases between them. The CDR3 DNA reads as TGCGCCAGCAGCCCTGGCGGTACCACCTCCTACGAGCAGTACTTC. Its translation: CASSPGGTTSYEQYF.

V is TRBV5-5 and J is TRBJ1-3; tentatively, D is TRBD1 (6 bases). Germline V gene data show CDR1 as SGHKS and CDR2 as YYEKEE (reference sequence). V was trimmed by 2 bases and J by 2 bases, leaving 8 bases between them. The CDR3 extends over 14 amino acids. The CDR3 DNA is TGTGCCAGCAGCTTCGGGACACCTGGAAACACCATATATTTT. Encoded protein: CASSFGTPGNTIYF.

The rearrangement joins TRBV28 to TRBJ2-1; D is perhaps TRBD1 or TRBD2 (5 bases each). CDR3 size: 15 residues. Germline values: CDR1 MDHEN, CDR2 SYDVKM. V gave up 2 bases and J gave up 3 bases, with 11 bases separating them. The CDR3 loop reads CASSLGGKDYNEQFF. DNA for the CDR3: TGTGCCAGCAGTTTAGGGGGTAAGGACTACAATGAGCAGTTCTTC.

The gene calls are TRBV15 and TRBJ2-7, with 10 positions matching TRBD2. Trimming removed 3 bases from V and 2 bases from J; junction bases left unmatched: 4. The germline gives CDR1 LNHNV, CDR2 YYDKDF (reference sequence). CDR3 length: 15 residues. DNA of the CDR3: TGTGCCACCAGCAGTGAAGCGGGAGGGACCTACGAGCAGTACTTC. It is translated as CATSSEAGGTYEQYF.

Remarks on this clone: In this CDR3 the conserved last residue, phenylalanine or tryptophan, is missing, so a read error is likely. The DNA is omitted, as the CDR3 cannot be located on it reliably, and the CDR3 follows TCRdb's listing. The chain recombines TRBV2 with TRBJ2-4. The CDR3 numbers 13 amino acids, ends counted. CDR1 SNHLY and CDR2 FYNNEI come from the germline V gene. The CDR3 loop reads CASSEGDSGPKEV.

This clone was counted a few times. The CDR3 nucleotides are TGTGCCAGCAGTGGGCAGGGAGGATCGGTAGGCGGAAACACCATATATTTT. This codes for CASSGQGGSVGGNTIYF. This chain links TRBV6-1 with TRBJ1-3; a weak D match, TRBD1 (5 bases). Trimming removed 4 bases at V and 4 bases at J, with 20 bases between. The CDR3 length is 17 residues. From germline, CDR1 is MNHNS and CDR2 SASEGT.

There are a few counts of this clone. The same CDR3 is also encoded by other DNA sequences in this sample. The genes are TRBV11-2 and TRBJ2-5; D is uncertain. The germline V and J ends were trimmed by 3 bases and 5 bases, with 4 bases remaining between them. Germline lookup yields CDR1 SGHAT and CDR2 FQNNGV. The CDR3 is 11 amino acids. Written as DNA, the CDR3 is TGTGCCAGCAGCTTCAAGGAGACCCAGTACTTC. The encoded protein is CASSFKETQYF.

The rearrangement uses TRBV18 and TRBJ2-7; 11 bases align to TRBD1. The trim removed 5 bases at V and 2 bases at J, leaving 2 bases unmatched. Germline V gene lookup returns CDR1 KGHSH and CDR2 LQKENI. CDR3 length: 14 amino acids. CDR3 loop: CASSTGQGAYEQYF. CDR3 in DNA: TGTGCCAGCTCAACGGGACAGGGGGCCTACGAGCAGTACTTC.

The CDR3 region is CASSQELASISDTQYF. For the CDR3, the DNA is TGCGCCAGCAGCCAAGAACTAGCGTCGATCTCAGATACGCAGTATTTT. V usage is TRBV4-3 and J usage is TRBJ2-3, with 7 bases identical to TRBD2. This CDR3 is built from 16 residues. CDR1 and CDR2 from the germline V gene are LGHNA and YSLEER. With 0 bases clipped from V and 4 bases from J, the junction kept 7 bases outside the gene matches.